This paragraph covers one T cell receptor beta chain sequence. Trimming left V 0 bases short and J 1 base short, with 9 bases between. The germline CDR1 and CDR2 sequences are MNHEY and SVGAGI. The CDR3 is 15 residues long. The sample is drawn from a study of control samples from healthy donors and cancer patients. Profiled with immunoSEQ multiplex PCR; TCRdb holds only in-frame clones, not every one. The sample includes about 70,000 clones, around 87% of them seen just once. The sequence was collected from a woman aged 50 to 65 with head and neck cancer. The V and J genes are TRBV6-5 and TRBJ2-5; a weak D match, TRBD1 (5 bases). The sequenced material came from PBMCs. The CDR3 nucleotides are TGTGCCAGCAGTTACTCGTGGGGCCGCCAAGAGACCCAGTACTTC. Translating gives CASSYSWGRQETQYF.